These 14 T cell receptor beta chains share one sample of origin, sequenced in a study of blood T cells in healthy people across ages. Next came a second PCR, run for about 7 to 12 cycles, which used a sample-barcoded 5' primer along with a J-beta primer mix. Each CDR3 protein is one row after TCRdb ran MiXCR on the 5' RACE reads. This sample has about 1.8 million distinct CDR3 sequences, with around 50% found just once. Sequencing was done on a sample of blood. Receptor source: a woman in her thirties or forties in good health.

The chain links TRBV5-5 to TRBJ2-1; D gene unclear. CDR1 and CDR2 (germline): SGHKS, YYEKEE (reference sequence). Trimming cost V 0 bases and J 0 bases, with 13 bases left between them. The CDR3 length is 17 residues. Here the CDR3 DNA reads TGTGCCAGCAGCTTGGGGGTGGGGTATGGCTCCTACAATGAGCAGTTCTTC. Encoded protein: CASSLGVGYGSYNEQFF.

V usage is TRBV28 and J usage is TRBJ1-5; D not certain. V was pared by 5 bases and J by 6 bases, with 8 bases between. This CDR3 region has 12 residues. CDR1 MDHEN and CDR2 SYDVKM come from the germline V gene. Here the CDR3 DNA reads TGTGCCAGCAGTGATCTCAGTCAGCCCCAGCATTTT. Translated: CASSDLSQPQHF.

The genes are TRBV11-1 and TRBJ1-6, with a tentative D call TRBD1 (5 bases). The CDR3 covers 18 residues. Germline loops: CDR1 SGHAT, CDR2 FQDESV (reference sequence). Trimming shortened V by 0 bases and J by 0 bases, and 12 bases separated the two germline ends. The CDR3 reads CASSLALTGGSYNSPLHF. DNA of the CDR3: TGTGCCAGCAGCTTAGCCCTGACGGGGGGCTCCTATAATTCACCCCTCCACTTT. Supplemented by reference TRBV11-1 and TRBJ1-6, the full variable domain reads EAEVAQSPRYKITEKSQAVAFWCDPISGHATLYWYRQILGQGPELLVQFQDESVVDDSQLPKDRFSAERLKGVDSTLKIQPAELGDSAMYLCASSLALTGGSYNSPLHFGNGTRLTVT.

The chain employs TRBV12-3 or TRBV12-4 and TRBJ2-7; 7 bases line up with TRBD1. The CDR3 consists of 13 residues. After removal of 8 bases from V and 3 bases from J, the junction contained 7 bases not matched to a gene. CDR3 DNA sequence: TGTGCCAGCGTTAGGGGACAGAGCTACGAGCAGTACTTC. Encoded protein: CASVRGQSYEQYF.

This clonotype was seen more than once but under ten times. This sequence joins TRBV12-3 or TRBV12-4 and TRBJ2-1; no firm D call. Between the trimmed V and J ends, which lost 0 bases and 10 bases, there was a span of 10 bases. The CDR3 contains 13 residues. CDR3 region: CASSLAGIEEQFF. The CDR3 region has the DNA TGTGCCAGCAGTTTAGCAGGGATTGAGGAGCAGTTCTTC.

This clonotype was detected only a few times. The V and J genes are TRBV6-2 or TRBV6-3 and TRBJ2-3, with 9 bases fitting TRBD1. CDR1 is MNHEY and CDR2 is SVGEGT in the germline V gene. This CDR3 spans 17 amino acids. The V segment lost 4 bases and the J segment 2 bases; nucleotides outside the gene matches: 10. The CDR3 region has the DNA TGTGCCAGCAGTTCCTATGGGACAGGGACCACCACAGATACGCAGTATTTT. Translation: CASSSYGTGTTTDTQYF.

The V and J genes are TRBV27 and TRBJ2-7; unclear D gene. Deletions cut 1 base from V and 4 bases from J, with 14 bases between. Germline V gene lookup returns CDR1 MNHEY and CDR2 SMNVEV (reference sequence). The CDR3 contains 15 residues. Here the CDR3 reads CASSLLAQSSYEQYF. The CDR3 DNA follows: TGTGCCAGCAGTTTATTAGCCCAGTCTTCTTACGAGCAGTACTTC.

This clonotype has ten or more counts. The rearrangement uses TRBV20-1 and TRBJ2-1; D call uncertain. This CDR3 is built from 13 residues. The V end was cut by 1 base, the J end by 6 bases, with 10 bases between. CDR1 is DFQATT, CDR2 SNEGSKA, per germline (reference sequence). The CDR3 loop is CSARVLNGNEQFF. The CDR3 bases are TGCAGTGCTAGAGTGCTGAACGGCAATGAGCAGTTCTTC.

The V call is TRBV29-1, the J call TRBJ2-4, with TRBD2 matching 7 bases. The DNA end lines up better with TRBJ2-7; the J call may be wrong. The germline V gene has CDR1 SQVTM and CDR2 ANQGSEA. This CDR3 spans 15 amino acids. The CDR3: CSVESGAHGGYEQYF. Written as DNA, the CDR3 is TGCAGCGTTGAAAGTGGGGCGCACGGGGGGTACGAGCAGTACTTC.

V usage is TRBV5-6 and J usage is TRBJ2-5; 8 bases line up with TRBD2. V was clipped by 6 bases and J by 5 bases; unmatched bases: 15. The CDR3 sequence is 16 residues long. The germline gives CDR1 SGHDT, CDR2 YYEEEE. The CDR3 region is CASIQTVGGGFETQYF. In DNA form, the CDR3 reads TGTGCCAGCATCCAGACGGTTGGCGGGGGGTTTGAGACCCAGTACTTC.

This clonotype occurred a few times. CDR3 region: CASRRQGGGANVLTF. The CDR3 DNA reads as TGTGCCAGCAGGAGACAGGGCGGGGGGGCCAACGTCCTGACTTTC. The chain carries TRBV12-3 or TRBV12-4 and TRBJ2-6, with TRBD1 matching over 7 bases. V was pared by 6 bases and J by 4 bases, with 6 bases of the junction left unmatched. CDR3 length equals 15 residues.

The chain has TRBV28 and TRBJ2-7; D may be TRBD2 (5 bases). The CDR3 has 16 amino acids. V shed 2 bases and J shed 5 bases, with 19 bases lying between them. Germline V CDR1 and CDR2: MDHEN, SYDVKM. CDR3 loop: CASSLPRMGRIHEQYF. As DNA, the CDR3 is TGTGCCAGCAGTTTACCCAGGATGGGGAGAATCCACGAGCAGTACTTC.

This clonotype was counted a few times. The V and J genes are TRBV12-3 or TRBV12-4 and TRBJ1-1; a possible D gene is TRBD1 (5 bases). V was clipped by 6 bases and J by 1 base, with 12 bases between them. This CDR3 region has 14 residues. The CDR3 loop is CASRADTKNTEAFF. In DNA, the CDR3 is TGTGCCAGCAGGGCGGACACCAAGAACACTGAAGCTTTCTTT.

The rearrangement links TRBV28 to TRBJ2-4; D unclear. The CDR3 loop spans 14 amino acids. V dropped 5 bases and J dropped 0 bases, with 8 bases sitting between them. CDR1 and CDR2 from the germline V gene are MDHEN and SYDVKM. The DNA for the CDR3 is TGTGCCAGCAGTAACAGAATAGCCAAAAACATTCAGTACTTC. It yields the protein CASSNRIAKNIQYF. Using reference TRBV28 and TRBJ2-4 for the parts outside the CDR3, the full variable domain is DVKVTQSSRYLVKRTGEKVFLECVQDMDHENMFWYRQDPGLGLRLIYFSYDVKMKEKGDIPEGYSVSREKKERFSLILESASTNQTSMYLCASSNRIAKNIQYFGAGTRLSVL.